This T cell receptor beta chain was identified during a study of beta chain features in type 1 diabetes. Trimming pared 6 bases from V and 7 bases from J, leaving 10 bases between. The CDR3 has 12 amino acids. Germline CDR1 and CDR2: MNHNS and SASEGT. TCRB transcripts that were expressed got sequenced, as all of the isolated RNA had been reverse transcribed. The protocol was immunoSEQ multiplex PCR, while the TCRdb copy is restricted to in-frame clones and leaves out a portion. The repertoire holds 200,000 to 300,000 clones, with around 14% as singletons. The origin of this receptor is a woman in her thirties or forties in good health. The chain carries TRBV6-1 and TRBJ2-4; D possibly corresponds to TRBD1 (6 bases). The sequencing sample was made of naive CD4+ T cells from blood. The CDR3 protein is CASRRTGNIQYF. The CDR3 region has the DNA TGTGCCAGCAGGCGCACAGGGAACATTCAGTACTTC.